This TCR beta chain was profiled in a study of T cells in Graves' hyperthyroidism and ophthalmopathy. Trimming cost V 1 base and J 10 bases, with 17 bases left between them. CDR3 length equals 14 residues. The germline gives CDR1 SGDLS, CDR2 YYNGEE. Amplification of TCR beta CDR3 regions was performed using RNA transcripts as template. HTBI primers were the set used in a first-round RT-PCR of the TCR CDR3. Each CDR3 protein is one row after TCRdb ran MiXCR on the multiplex PCR reads. The sample gives more than 650,000 distinct CDR3 sequences, 12% to 15% of which show up once; roughly 10% is in the top ten.

Sequences were obtained from blood. The genes are TRBV9 and TRBJ1-1, with D uncertain. The TCR sequence derives from a woman between 18 and 30 years old with Graves' hyperthyroidism. CDR3 amino acids: CASSVTPEKIGAFF. For the CDR3, the DNA is TGTGCCAGCAGCGTAACCCCCGAGAAGATCGGAGCTTTCTTT.